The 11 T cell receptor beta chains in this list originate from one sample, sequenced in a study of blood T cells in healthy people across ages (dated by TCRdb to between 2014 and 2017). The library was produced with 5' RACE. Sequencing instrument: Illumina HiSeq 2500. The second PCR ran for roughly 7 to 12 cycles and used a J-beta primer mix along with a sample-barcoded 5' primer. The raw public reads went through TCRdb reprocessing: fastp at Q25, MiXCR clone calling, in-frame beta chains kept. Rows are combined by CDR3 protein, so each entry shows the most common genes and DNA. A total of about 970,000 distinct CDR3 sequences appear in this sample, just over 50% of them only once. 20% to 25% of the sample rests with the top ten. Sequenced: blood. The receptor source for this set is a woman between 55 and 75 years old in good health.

CDR3: CASETLWSLNEQYF. CDR3 bases: TGTGCCAGCGAGACCCTGTGGTCCCTCAATGAGCAGTACTTC. This chain links TRBV7-9 with TRBJ2-7; D uncertain. CDR3 length: 14 residues. Per the germline V gene, CDR1 is SEHNR and CDR2 is FQNEAQ (reference sequence). V was trimmed by 8 bases and J by 7 bases, leaving 21 bases between them. The complete variable domain, with remaining parts taken from reference TRBV7-9 and TRBJ2-7, reads DTGVSQNPRHKITKRGQNVTFRCDPISEHNRLYWYRQTLGQGPEFLTYFQNEAQLEKSRLLSDRFSAERPKGSFSTLEIQRTEQGDSAMYLCASETLWSLNEQYFGPGTRLTVT.

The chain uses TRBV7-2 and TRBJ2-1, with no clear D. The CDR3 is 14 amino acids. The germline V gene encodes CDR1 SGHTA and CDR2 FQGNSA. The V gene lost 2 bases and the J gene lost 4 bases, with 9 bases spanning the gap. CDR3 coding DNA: TGTGCCAGCAGCTTACCAGGCATTTACAATGAGCAGTTCTTC. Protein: CASSLPGIYNEQFF.

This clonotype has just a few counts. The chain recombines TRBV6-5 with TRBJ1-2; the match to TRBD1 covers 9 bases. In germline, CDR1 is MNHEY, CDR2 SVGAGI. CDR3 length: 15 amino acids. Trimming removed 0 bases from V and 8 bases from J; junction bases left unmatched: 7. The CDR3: CASSYSRRTGDGYTF. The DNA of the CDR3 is TGTGCCAGCAGTTACTCGAGGCGGACAGGGGACGGCTACACCTTC.

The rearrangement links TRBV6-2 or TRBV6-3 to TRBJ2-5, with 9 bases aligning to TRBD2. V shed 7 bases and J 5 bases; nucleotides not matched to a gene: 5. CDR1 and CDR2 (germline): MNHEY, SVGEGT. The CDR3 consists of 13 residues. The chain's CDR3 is CASTLAGKETQYF. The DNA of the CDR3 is TGTGCCAGCACGCTAGCGGGAAAGGAGACCCAGTACTTC.

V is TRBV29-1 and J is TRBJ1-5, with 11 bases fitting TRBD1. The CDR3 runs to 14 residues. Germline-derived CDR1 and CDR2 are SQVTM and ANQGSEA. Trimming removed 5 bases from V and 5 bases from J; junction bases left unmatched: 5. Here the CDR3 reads CSVKPGQGDQPQHF. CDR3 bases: TGCAGCGTTAAACCGGGACAGGGGGATCAGCCCCAGCATTTT.

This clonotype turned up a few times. This CDR3 reads CASSRLLGSTDTQYF. The CDR3 DNA reads as TGTGCCAGCAGCCGGCTTTTGGGAAGCACAGATACGCAGTATTTT. The chain joins TRBV5-6 to TRBJ2-3, with D unclear. The V end was cut by 4 bases, the J end by 0 bases, with 12 bases between. The CDR3 length is 15 residues. Germline CDR1 SGHDT, CDR2 YYEEEE.

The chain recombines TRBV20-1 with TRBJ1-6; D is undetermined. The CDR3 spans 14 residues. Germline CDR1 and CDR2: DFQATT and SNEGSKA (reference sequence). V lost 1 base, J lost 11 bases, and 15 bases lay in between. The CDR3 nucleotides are TGCAGTGCTAGAGGAAGCCGGGGTCTTCCACCCCTCCACTTT. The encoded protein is CSARGSRGLPPLHF.

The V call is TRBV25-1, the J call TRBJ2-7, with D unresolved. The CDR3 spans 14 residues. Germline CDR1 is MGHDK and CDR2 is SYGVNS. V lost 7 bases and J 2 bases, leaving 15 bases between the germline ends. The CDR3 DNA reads TGTGCCAGCACCTCCTACTTCCCAACCTACGAGCAGTACTTC. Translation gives CASTSYFPTYEQYF.

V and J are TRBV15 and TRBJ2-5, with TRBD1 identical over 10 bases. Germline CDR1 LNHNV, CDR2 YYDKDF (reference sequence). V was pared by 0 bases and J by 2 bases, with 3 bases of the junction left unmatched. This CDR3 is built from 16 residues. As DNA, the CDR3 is TGTGCCACCAGCAGAGATCGGGACAGGGGTCAAGAGACCCAGTACTTC. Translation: CATSRDRDRGQETQYF.

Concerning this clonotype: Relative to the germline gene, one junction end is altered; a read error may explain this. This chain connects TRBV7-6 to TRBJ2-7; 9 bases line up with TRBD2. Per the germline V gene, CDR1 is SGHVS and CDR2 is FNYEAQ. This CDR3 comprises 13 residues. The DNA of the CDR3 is TGTGCCAGCAGCGTAGCGGGGGACCGGGAGCAGTACTTC. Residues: CASSVAGDREQYF. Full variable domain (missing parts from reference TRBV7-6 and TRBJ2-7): GAGVSQSPRYKVTKRGQDVALRCDPISGHVSLYWYRQALGQGPEFLTYFNYEAQQDKSGLPNDRFSAERPEGSISTLTIQRTEQRDSAMYRCASSVAGDREQYFGPGTRLTVT.

The CDR3 region is CASSPRGGTRRETQYF. Written as DNA, the CDR3 is TGTGCCAGCAGCCCCAGGGGGGGGACTAGGAGAGAGACCCAGTACTTC. V and J are TRBV27 and TRBJ2-7; maybe TRBD2 (8 bases). The DNA end lines up better with TRBJ2-5; the J call may be wrong. This CDR3 comprises 16 residues. Germline assignment: CDR1 MNHEY and CDR2 SMNVEV (reference sequence).